This T cell receptor beta chain was sequenced for a study of CD8+CD57+ T cells in acquired aplastic anemia. Across the whole study: In CD4+ cells, healthy donors produced an average of roughly 11 million reads.

Template material for TCR beta VDJ and CDR3 profiling consisted of genomic DNA. TCRdb recomputed calls from the reads with MiXCR, one row per CDR3 protein. Of hundreds of thousands of distinct CDR3 sequences listed, roughly 64% are singletons. V shed 4 bases, J shed 2 bases, and the junction held 5 bases outside the gene matches. Germline CDR1 is LGHNA and CDR2 is YSLEER. The CDR3 loop spans 14 amino acids. At least ten counts were recorded for this clonotype. The antigen remains unidentified. Study-level points and caveats: Patients versus controls showed no significant CD8+ Simpson's diversity difference. Overlap between patients and controls comprised roughly 28 CD8+ CDR3 sequences.

The genes are TRBV4-3 and TRBJ2-7, with 7 nucleotides matching TRBD1. Sample: sorted CD4+, CD8+, or CD8+CD57+ T cells (not recorded which) from PBMCs. The TCR was taken from a human donor in good health, serving as a control. CDR3 protein: CASSLGQDTYEQYF. CDR3 sequence (DNA): TGCGCCAGCAGCCTCGGACAGGATACCTACGAGCAGTACTTC.